This passage covers 27 T cell receptor beta chains from one sample sequenced in a study of molecular identifiers for immune sequencing clone quantification listed by TCRdb under 2018. Library preparation used PCR. Sequencer: Illumina MiSeq. The public reads were reprocessed in TCRdb via fastp at Q25 and MiXCR, keeping in-frame beta chains. Rows merge per CDR3 protein into single entries with the most common DNA and genes. For this sample the table gives about 40,000 distinct CDR3 sequences, of which around 20% were detected only once. The top ten clonotypes cover more than 6% of the sample. The material sequenced was naive CD8+ T cells from blood, with Jurkat cell RNA spiked in. The cell subset or site tag for this specimen amounts to: FACS-sorted CD8+CD4-CCR7+CD45RA+ naive T cells. The receptors shown here come from a human donor in good health. Some libraries in this study had Jurkat cell RNA spiked in.

This clonotype appeared many times. This chain connects TRBV28 to TRBJ1-2; D not resolved. The CDR3 spans 11 residues. The V gene's germline CDR1 is MDHEN and CDR2 SYDVKM. V was shortened by 5 bases and J by 6 bases, with 7 bases between the two germline ends. CDR3 amino acids: CASSPTNGYTF. The CDR3 region has the DNA TGTGCCAGCAGTCCTACAAATGGCTACACCTTC.

Concerning this clonotype: At one end the junction does not follow the germline gene, possibly because of a read error. The rearrangement links TRBV2 to TRBJ1-6, with D perhaps matching TRBD1 (5 bases). Per the germline V gene, CDR1 is SNHLY and CDR2 is FYNNEI. This CDR3 is 16 amino acids long. CDR3 bases: TGTGTCAGCAGTGCGGAGGCGGGGCCCTATAATTCACCCCTCCACTTT. Protein sequence: CVSSAEAGPYNSPLHF.

This clonotype is termed medium-sized. This sequence joins TRBV2 and TRBJ2-7, with D possibly matching TRBD1 (5 bases). CDR3 length equals 15 residues. Looked up from germline, CDR1 is SNHLY and CDR2 is FYNNEI. Trimming left V 0 bases short and J 5 bases short, with 14 bases between. CDR3 amino acids: CASSEAGRDDNEQYF. In DNA, the CDR3 is TGTGCCAGCAGTGAAGCGGGCAGGGATGATAACGAGCAGTACTTC.

This chain connects TRBV6-1 to TRBJ2-1; 10 positions agree with TRBD2. With 8 bases clipped from V and 5 bases from J, the junction kept 9 bases outside the gene matches. The CDR3 runs to 15 residues. CDR1 is MNHNS and CDR2 is SASEGT in the germline V gene. CDR3 in amino acids: CASPFLAGVDNEQFF. The CDR3 bases are TGTGCCAGCCCCTTCCTAGCGGGAGTTGACAATGAGCAGTTCTTC.

The table lists this clonotype with many counts. The rearrangement links TRBV13 to TRBJ2-2, with a possible D match to TRBD1 (7 bases). V was shortened by 4 bases and J by 12 bases, with 15 bases between the two germline ends. CDR1 and CDR2 (germline): PRHDT, FYEKMQ (reference sequence). The CDR3 consists of 13 residues. Here the CDR3 DNA reads TGTGCCAGCAGCTCTCCACAGGGGAGGCAGCTGTTTTTT. It codes for CASSSPQGRQLFF.

This clonotype was picked up many times. The chain joins TRBV20-1 to TRBJ2-1, with D maybe TRBD2 (6 bases). Trimming stripped 4 bases from V and 6 bases from J, with 16 bases between. CDR3 length equals 14 residues. In germline, CDR1 is DFQATT, CDR2 SNEGSKA (reference sequence). CDR3 DNA sequence: TGCAGTGCTACTCCTTATGGAGGGCGCAATGAGCAGTTCTTC. Its translation: CSATPYGGRNEQFF.

This clonotype was picked up many times. The chain combines TRBV7-2 with TRBJ2-7; 14 positions match TRBD2. Per germline, CDR1 SGHTA and CDR2 FQGNSA. The CDR3 has 16 residues. Trimming at V came to 5 bases and at J to 2 bases, leaving 5 bases not matched to a gene. Here the CDR3 reads CASSMGLAGVPYEQYF. CDR3 in DNA: TGTGCCAGCAGCATGGGACTAGCGGGGGTGCCCTACGAGCAGTACTTC. The complete variable domain, with remaining parts taken from reference TRBV7-2 and TRBJ2-7, reads GAGVSQSPSNKVTEKGKDVELRCDPISGHTALYWYRQSLGQGLEFLIYFQGNSAPDKSGLPSDRFSAERTGGSVSTLTIQRTQQEDSAVYLCASSMGLAGVPYEQYFGPGTRLTVT.

CDR3 loop: CASSQRLAGKDTQYF. CDR3 coding DNA: TGCGCCAGCAGCCAAAGACTAGCGGGTAAAGATACGCAGTATTTT. The V call is TRBV4-3, the J call TRBJ2-3; 10 nucleotides agree with TRBD2. V shed 2 bases, J shed 5 bases, and the junction held 4 bases outside the gene matches. This CDR3 has 15 residues. Germline V gives CDR1 LGHNA, CDR2 YSLEER.

Ten or more counts support this clonotype. This chain connects TRBV29-1 to TRBJ1-1; D remains ambiguous. Germline loops: CDR1 SQVTM, CDR2 ANQGSEA. V lost 7 bases, J lost 2 bases, and 11 bases lay in between. The CDR3 is made up of 12 amino acids. The CDR3 is CSDRTGNTEAFF. In DNA, the CDR3 is TGCAGCGATCGGACGGGTAACACTGAAGCTTTCTTT.

The chain recombines TRBV12-3 or TRBV12-4 with TRBJ1-1; D gene ambiguous. V was shortened by 3 bases and J by 6 bases, with 14 bases between the two germline ends. The CDR3 is made up of 14 amino acids. In DNA, the CDR3 is TGTGCCAGCAGTTTTAGGGAGGGAAGGGCTGAAGCTTTCTTT. Its protein is CASSFREGRAEAFF.

As for this clonotype: A much larger clone differs from this one at a single base, so this may be a read error. The chain links TRBV20-1 to TRBJ2-3, with D maybe TRBD2 (5 bases). This CDR3 spans 13 amino acids. The V gene lost 6 bases and the J gene lost 4 bases, with 14 bases spanning the gap. Germline V gene data show CDR1 as DFQATT and CDR2 as SNEGSKA (reference sequence). CDR3 nucleotides: TGCAGTGCCATAGCGACACCCTCAGATACGCAGTATTTT. Protein product: CSAIATPSDTQYF.

This clonotype was observed many times. The chain has TRBV7-9 and TRBJ2-1, with D unresolved. The V end lost 1 base, the J end lost 6 bases, and 10 bases lay between the germline ends. This CDR3 has 14 residues. Germline V gene lookup returns CDR1 SEHNR and CDR2 FQNEAQ (reference sequence). CDR3 amino acids: CASSLEFRINEQFF. Here the CDR3 DNA reads TGTGCCAGCAGCTTAGAGTTCAGGATCAATGAGCAGTTCTTC.

For the CDR3, the DNA is TGTGCCAGCAGCGAACAGGGAGGCATGTCCTACAATGAGCAGTTCTTC. This gives the protein CASSEQGGMSYNEQFF. The V gene is TRBV9, the J gene TRBJ2-1, with D perhaps TRBD1 or TRBD2 (6 bases each). Trimming shortened V by 3 bases and J by 1 base, and 14 bases separated the two germline ends. CDR3 length: 16 amino acids. Germline V gene lookup returns CDR1 SGDLS and CDR2 YYNGEE.

This clonotype was recorded many times. This chain connects TRBV7-9 to TRBJ2-1; 12 bases map to TRBD2. The V segment lost 6 bases and the J segment 6 bases; nucleotides outside the gene matches: 6. The CDR3 runs 15 residues. Germline V gives CDR1 SEHNR, CDR2 FQNEAQ (reference sequence). For the CDR3, the DNA is TGTGCCAGCAGTAACGGACTAGCGGGACCCAATGAGCAGTTCTTC. Its protein product is CASSNGLAGPNEQFF.

This clonotype was seen many times. The chain couples TRBV13 to TRBJ2-2, with 7 bases aligning to TRBD1. CDR1 is PRHDT, CDR2 FYEKMQ, per germline (reference sequence). J was trimmed by 2 bases and V by 5 bases; bases with no gene match: 11. The CDR3 contains 17 residues. Here the CDR3 DNA reads TGTGCCAGCAGCCATTCGACCGGGACAGTAAACACCGGGGAGCTGTTTTTT. The encoded protein is CASSHSTGTVNTGELFF.

The chain uses TRBV13 and TRBJ1-1; a possible D gene is TRBD1 (5 bases). The CDR3 runs 13 residues. The germline gives CDR1 PRHDT, CDR2 FYEKMQ (reference sequence). The germline V and J ends were trimmed by 2 bases and 4 bases, with 8 bases remaining between them. CDR3 sequence reads: CASSLSGGTEAFF. The CDR3 DNA follows: TGTGCCAGCAGCTTATCTGGGGGCACTGAAGCTTTCTTT.

This clonotype was seen ten or more times. This sequence joins TRBV7-9 and TRBJ1-5, with D possibly TRBD1 on 6 matching bases. Germline V gene data show CDR1 as SEHNR and CDR2 as FQNEAQ (reference sequence). This CDR3 is 14 amino acids long. V lost 1 base and J 7 bases, leaving 11 bases between the germline ends. CDR3 sequence reads: CASSLGQGIQPQHF. The CDR3 DNA sequence: TGTGCCAGCAGCTTAGGGCAGGGGATCCAGCCCCAGCATTTT.

Many counts were recorded for this clonotype. This chain uses TRBV20-1 with TRBJ1-5; 8 nucleotides match TRBD1. The CDR3 runs to 14 residues. From germline, CDR1 is DFQATT and CDR2 SNEGSKA (reference sequence). The junction had 6 bases not matched to a gene; V was cut back by 5 bases and J by 3 bases. The CDR3 spells CSAPGQAFNQPQHF. The CDR3 DNA follows: TGCAGTGCTCCGGGACAGGCCTTCAATCAGCCCCAGCATTTT.

This clonotype has a handful of counts. The CDR3 loop is CASSPLGETNFQQYF. Here the CDR3 DNA reads TGTGCCAGCAGCCCTTTAGGTGAAACAAATTTCCAGCAGTACTTC. The chain links TRBV5-5 to TRBJ2-7; D call uncertain. Between the trimmed V and J ends, which lost 4 bases and 8 bases, there was a span of 22 bases. This CDR3 spans 15 amino acids. Germline values: CDR1 SGHKS, CDR2 YYEKEE (reference sequence). Full variable domain (rest looked up from reference TRBV5-5 and TRBJ2-7): DAGVTQSPTHLIKTRGQQVTLRCSPISGHKSVSWYQQVLGQGPQFIFQYYEKEERGRGNFPDRFSARQFPNYSSELNVNALLLGDSALYLCASSPLGETNFQQYFGPGTRLTVT.

Ten or more counts support this clonotype. The rearrangement links TRBV5-1 to TRBJ2-7, with 13 positions matching TRBD2. The CDR3 is made up of 17 amino acids. V dropped 3 bases and J dropped 3; count of bases not matched to a gene: 9. Germline V lookup: CDR1 SGHRS, CDR2 YFSETQ. DNA for the CDR3: TGCGCCAGCAGCTCGGCAAGGGGACTAGCGGGGCTCTACGAGCAGTACTTC. This translates into CASSSARGLAGLYEQYF.

V usage is TRBV20-1 and J usage is TRBJ2-7, with D perhaps matching TRBD2 (6 bases). Germline CDR1 DFQATT, CDR2 SNEGSKA (reference sequence). Trimming stripped 4 bases from V and 4 bases from J, with 17 bases between. CDR3 size: 14 residues. CDR3 sequence: CSAMSGSGEYEQYF. CDR3 sequence (DNA): TGCAGTGCTATGAGCGGGTCCGGGGAGTACGAGCAGTACTTC.

This clonotype was observed once. Since a much larger clone is just one base distant, this may be a read error. This is likely a read error, given that the CDR3 carries no conserved phenylalanine or tryptophan at its end. The gene calls are TRBV7-8 and TRBJ1-2, with D possibly being TRBD1 (5 bases). Trimming removed 1 base from V and 5 bases from J, with 11 bases in between. From germline, CDR1 is SGHVS and CDR2 FQNEAQ. The CDR3 length is 14 residues. The CDR3 nucleotides are TGTGCCAGCAGCTTAGACGCAGGGATATATGGCTACACCCTC. Translated, it gives CASSLDAGIYGYTL.

As to this clonotype: A read error is possible here, since a much larger clone lies one base away. The chain couples TRBV12-3 or TRBV12-4 to TRBJ2-1; D unresolved. The CDR3 runs 10 residues. CDR3 sequence reads: CASSWNEQSF. CDR3 in DNA: TGTGCCAGCAGTTGGAATGAGCAGTCCTTC.

This clonotype has a count of ten or more. The V and J genes are TRBV12-3 or TRBV12-4 and TRBJ2-7; D gene uncertain. Trimming removed 3 bases at V and 0 bases at J, with 9 bases between. CDR3 length equals 14 residues. The CDR3 region is CASSFLLSSYEQYF. The DNA for the CDR3 is TGTGCCAGCAGTTTTCTTCTCAGCTCCTACGAGCAGTACTTC.

This clonotype was seen at least ten times. The chain has TRBV7-2 and TRBJ2-3; 7 positions agree with TRBD2. There are 18 residues in the CDR3. CDR1 is SGHTA, CDR2 FQGNSA, per germline. Losses at the gene ends were 2 bases for V and 3 bases for J; bases not matched to a gene: 14. The CDR3 DNA reads as TGTGCCAGCAGCTTATACCTCAAGGGGCGGGGGAGGACAGATACGCAGTATTTT. Its translation is CASSLYLKGRGRTDTQYF.

J is TRBJ2-3 and V is TRBV27; no reliable D call. V lost 1 base, J lost 0 bases, and 5 bases lay in between. This CDR3 is built from 14 residues. The germline gives CDR1 MNHEY, CDR2 SMNVEV (reference sequence). CDR3 sequence: CASSLWGSTDTQYF. CDR3 DNA sequence: TGTGCCAGCAGTTTATGGGGTAGCACAGATACGCAGTATTTT.

This clonotype occurred many times. The V call is TRBV6-2 or TRBV6-3, the J call TRBJ2-1; perhaps TRBD2 as D (6 bases). Germline assignment: CDR1 MNHEY and CDR2 SVGEGT. CDR3 length: 14 amino acids. The ends were cut back, 5 bases at V and 3 bases at J, with 11 bases in the middle. The CDR3 loop is CASSVAAGYNEQFF. The CDR3 DNA sequence: TGTGCCAGCAGTGTAGCGGCTGGCTACAATGAGCAGTTCTTC.